The rows below give T cell receptor beta chains drawn from one sample of a study of blood T cells in healthy people across ages. TCRdb redid the calling of the 5' RACE reads with MiXCR, one entry per CDR3 protein. The sample comprises about 720,000 distinct CDR3 sequences, 25% of which are singletons, and under 4% rests with the top ten. These same data were also listed under a study on T cells of mothers and their children.

The sequenced material came from blood. These receptor sequences come from a boy aged 5-17 years in good health. CDR3s include the opening cysteine and the closing phenylalanine or tryptophan. Fields, in order: V gene, J gene, clone size, CDR3 length, D gene, CDR3 protein, CDR3 DNA. A D gene is named only where the DNA matches it firmly. Some rows mark clone size as missing; the rest say once, few, many or name a class of expanded clone.

V gene: TRBV4-3
J gene: TRBJ1-4
clone size: few
CDR3 length: 18
D gene: -
CDR3 protein: CASSQDEQGWGLNEKLFF
CDR3 DNA: TGCGCCAGCAGCCAAGACGAGCAGGGATGGGGGCTTAATGAGAAACTGTTTTTT

V gene: TRBV7-2
J gene: TRBJ2-4
clone size: -
CDR3 length: 16
D gene: -
CDR3 protein: CASRCRDLSPGCIQYF
CDR3 DNA: TGTGCCAGCAGATGCCGGGACCTAAGCCCGGGATGCATTCAGTACTTC

V gene: TRBV7-9
J gene: TRBJ2-2
clone size: -
CDR3 length: 17
D gene: TRBD2
CDR3 protein: CASSPAGLAGGVGELFF
CDR3 DNA: TGTGCCAGCAGCCCCGCCGGACTAGCGGGAGGGGTCGGGGAGCTGTTTTTT

V gene: TRBV28
J gene: TRBJ2-5
clone size: few
CDR3 length: 15
D gene: TRBD2
CDR3 protein: CASSSTSGSPETQYF
CDR3 DNA: TGTGCCAGCAGTTCGACTAGCGGGAGTCCAGAGACCCAGTACTTC

V gene: TRBV6-2/TRBV6-3
J gene: TRBJ2-5
clone size: -
CDR3 length: 15
D gene: TRBD1
CDR3 protein: CASSYSTGAQETQYF
CDR3 DNA: TGTGCCAGCAGTTACTCCACAGGGGCTCAAGAGACCCAGTACTTC

V gene: TRBV11-2
J gene: TRBJ2-3
clone size: few
CDR3 length: 17
D gene: -
CDR3 protein: CASSSRFGTLGTDTQYF
CDR3 DNA: TGTGCCAGCAGCTCCCGATTTGGGACCTTGGGCACAGATACGCAGTATTTT

V gene: TRBV7-9
J gene: TRBJ2-7
clone size: -
CDR3 length: 15
D gene: -
CDR3 protein: CASSPDPGPPLEQYF
CDR3 DNA: TGTGCCAGCAGCCCCGACCCGGGACCGCCTCTCGAGCAGTACTTC

V gene: TRBV6-2/TRBV6-3
J gene: TRBJ2-7
clone size: -
CDR3 length: 14
D gene: -
CDR3 protein: CASRDRDGSYEQYF
CDR3 DNA: TGTGCCAGCAGAGACCGGGACGGGTCCTACGAGCAGTACTTC

V gene: TRBV5-1
J gene: TRBJ2-5
clone size: -
CDR3 length: 11
D gene: TRBD1
CDR3 protein: CASSSGQGAIF
CDR3 DNA: TGCGCCAGCAGCTCGGGACAGGGCGCTATCTTC

V gene: TRBV4-2
J gene: TRBJ2-5
clone size: -
CDR3 length: 14
D gene: TRBD1
CDR3 protein: CASSRGGVIETQYF
CDR3 DNA: TGTGCCAGCAGCCGAGGGGGCGTCATCGAGACCCAGTACTTC

V gene: TRBV10-3
J gene: TRBJ1-2
clone size: few
CDR3 length: 13
D gene: -
CDR3 protein: CAIREDGNYGYTF
CDR3 DNA: TGTGCCATCAGGGAAGACGGTAACTATGGCTACACCTTC

V gene: TRBV5-1
J gene: TRBJ1-5
clone size: -
CDR3 length: 16
D gene: -
CDR3 protein: CASSLTGVGGNQPQHF
CDR3 DNA: TGCGCCAGCAGCCTAACGGGTGTGGGAGGAAATCAGCCCCAGCATTTT

V gene: TRBV7-2
J gene: TRBJ2-4
clone size: few
CDR3 length: 20
D gene: -
CDR3 protein: CASSHTQDGPFRLAKNIQYF
CDR3 DNA: TGTGCCAGCAGCCATACTCAGGACGGCCCCTTTCGCCTAGCCAAAAACATTCAGTACTTC

V gene: TRBV7-2
J gene: TRBJ2-1
clone size: -
CDR3 length: 16
D gene: TRBD2
CDR3 protein: CASSAQGLAEYNEQFF
CDR3 DNA: TGTGCCAGCAGCGCCCAGGGACTAGCGGAATACAATGAGCAGTTCTTC

V gene: TRBV4-3
J gene: TRBJ1-5
clone size: -
CDR3 length: 15
D gene: -
CDR3 protein: CASSQSLAATGPQHF
CDR3 DNA: TGCGCCAGCAGCCAATCTCTGGCCGCAACTGGGCCCCAGCATTTT

V gene: TRBV7-9
J gene: TRBJ2-4
clone size: -
CDR3 length: 16
D gene: -
CDR3 protein: CASSLVPSGWSNIQYF
CDR3 DNA: TGTGCCAGCAGCTTAGTGCCCTCGGGGTGGTCAAACATTCAGTACTTC

V gene: TRBV7-2
J gene: TRBJ2-1
clone size: few
CDR3 length: 14
D gene: -
CDR3 protein: CASSLDREWNEQFF
CDR3 DNA: TGTGCCAGCAGCTTAGACAGGGAGTGGAATGAGCAGTTCTTC

V gene: TRBV7-2
J gene: TRBJ1-3
clone size: -
CDR3 length: 12
D gene: -
CDR3 protein: CASSFPGQSIYF
CDR3 DNA: TGTGCCAGCAGCTTTCCGGGCCAATCCATATATTTT

V gene: TRBV24-1
J gene: TRBJ2-7
clone size: once
CDR3 length: 13
D gene: -
CDR3 protein: CATSDSGVGEQYF
CDR3 DNA: TGTGCCACCAGTGATTCAGGGGTTGGCGAGCAGTACTTC

V gene: TRBV2
J gene: TRBJ2-3
clone size: -
CDR3 length: 16
D gene: TRBD1
CDR3 protein: CASSDGKGASTDTQYF
CDR3 DNA: TGTGCCAGCAGTGATGGGAAGGGGGCTAGCACAGATACGCAGTATTTT

V gene: TRBV6-2/TRBV6-3
J gene: TRBJ1-5
clone size: -
CDR3 length: 17
D gene: -
CDR3 protein: CASRHRGTTYSNQPQHF
CDR3 DNA: TGTGCCAGCAGACATCGTGGGACAACTTATAGCAATCAGCCCCAGCATTTT

V gene: TRBV6-5
J gene: TRBJ2-5
clone size: few
CDR3 length: 14
D gene: -
CDR3 protein: CASSSPGLQETQYF
CDR3 DNA: TGTGCCAGCAGTTCCCCGGGACTCCAAGAGACCCAGTACTTC

V gene: TRBV29-1
J gene: TRBJ1-2
clone size: -
CDR3 length: 11
D gene: -
CDR3 protein: CSVGGPDGYTF
CDR3 DNA: TGCAGCGTTGGCGGTCCGGATGGCTACACCTTC

V gene: TRBV6-5
J gene: TRBJ2-1
clone size: few
CDR3 length: 15
D gene: -
CDR3 protein: CASRATLSSYNEQFF
CDR3 DNA: TGTGCCAGCAGGGCGACGCTGAGCTCCTACAATGAGCAGTTCTTC

V gene: TRBV29-1
J gene: TRBJ2-1
clone size: few
CDR3 length: 13
D gene: -
CDR3 protein: CSVEGPTYNEQFF
CDR3 DNA: TGCAGCGTTGAAGGACCTACCTACAATGAGCAGTTCTTC

V gene: TRBV5-1
J gene: TRBJ2-7
clone size: many
CDR3 length: 15
D gene: -
CDR3 protein: CASSLALGGNYEQYF
CDR3 DNA: TGCGCCAGCAGCTTGGCCCTGGGAGGAAATTACGAGCAGTACTTC

V gene: TRBV7-9
J gene: TRBJ2-7
clone size: -
CDR3 length: 14
D gene: -
CDR3 protein: CASTYRDGHYEQYF
CDR3 DNA: TGTGCCAGCACTTACCGGGACGGACACTACGAGCAGTACTTC

V gene: TRBV6-5
J gene: TRBJ1-2
clone size: -
CDR3 length: 16
D gene: -
CDR3 protein: CASSWGRGGSNYGYTF
CDR3 DNA: TGTGCCAGCAGTTGGGGACGAGGGGGGTCTAACTATGGCTACACCTTC

V gene: TRBV29-1
J gene: TRBJ1-1
clone size: few
CDR3 length: 13
D gene: -
CDR3 protein: CSADQGGNTEAFF
CDR3 DNA: TGCAGCGCTGATCAGGGAGGGAACACTGAAGCTTTCTTT

V gene: TRBV7-9
J gene: TRBJ2-5
clone size: -
CDR3 length: 13
D gene: -
CDR3 protein: CASRWTDQETQYF
CDR3 DNA: TGTGCCAGCCGGTGGACGGACCAAGAGACCCAGTACTTC

V gene: TRBV5-6
J gene: TRBJ2-2
clone size: -
CDR3 length: 15
D gene: -
CDR3 protein: CASSRRGANTGELFF
CDR3 DNA: TGTGCCAGCAGCCGGAGAGGGGCGAACACCGGGGAGCTGTTTTTT

V gene: TRBV18
J gene: TRBJ2-5
clone size: -
CDR3 length: 15
D gene: -
CDR3 protein: CASSPERPLQEAQYF
CDR3 DNA: TGTGCCAGCTCACCAGAACGACCCCTCCAAGAGGCCCAGTACTTC

V gene: TRBV12-3/TRBV12-4
J gene: TRBJ2-5
clone size: few
CDR3 length: 17
D gene: TRBD1
CDR3 protein: CASSSPGQGFREETQYF
CDR3 DNA: TGTGCCAGCAGTTCACCGGGACAGGGGTTTAGGGAAGAGACCCAGTACTTC

V gene: TRBV12-3/TRBV12-4
J gene: TRBJ2-1
clone size: few
CDR3 length: 12
D gene: TRBD1
CDR3 protein: CASSLAGTGWFF
CDR3 DNA: TGTGCCAGCAGTCTAGCCGGGACAGGGTGGTTCTTC

V gene: TRBV27
J gene: TRBJ2-7
clone size: -
CDR3 length: 13
D gene: -
CDR3 protein: CASSLPGNHEQYF
CDR3 DNA: TGTGCCAGCAGTTTACCCGGGAACCACGAGCAGTACTTC

V gene: TRBV7-9
J gene: TRBJ2-7
clone size: -
CDR3 length: 15
D gene: TRBD2
CDR3 protein: CASSTGTSGRDEQYF
CDR3 DNA: TGTGCCAGCAGCACCGGGACTAGCGGGAGGGACGAGCAGTACTTC

V gene: TRBV20-1
J gene: TRBJ2-7
clone size: -
CDR3 length: 12
D gene: -
CDR3 protein: CSARVDSYEQYF
CDR3 DNA: TGCAGTGCTAGGGTGGACAGCTACGAGCAGTACTTC

V gene: TRBV3-1
J gene: TRBJ2-2
clone size: few
CDR3 length: 16
D gene: -
CDR3 protein: CASSQSGVRGTGELFF
CDR3 DNA: TGTGCCAGCAGCCAATCCGGTGTCAGGGGAACCGGGGAGCTGTTTTTT

V gene: TRBV5-6
J gene: TRBJ2-3
clone size: -
CDR3 length: 13
D gene: -
CDR3 protein: CASSFDLTDTQYF
CDR3 DNA: TGTGCCAGCAGCTTCGACCTCACAGATACGCAGTATTTT

V gene: TRBV25-1
J gene: TRBJ2-1
clone size: -
CDR3 length: 15
D gene: TRBD2
CDR3 protein: CASSEPGGSNNEQFF
CDR3 DNA: TGTGCCAGCAGTGAACCGGGGGGTAGCAACAATGAGCAGTTCTTC

V gene: TRBV28
J gene: TRBJ2-1
clone size: -
CDR3 length: 13
D gene: TRBD1
CDR3 protein: CATKGQGRNEQFF
CDR3 DNA: TGTGCCACCAAGGGACAGGGGAGGAATGAGCAGTTCTTC

V gene: TRBV20-1
J gene: TRBJ1-6
clone size: -
CDR3 length: 12
D gene: -
CDR3 protein: CSARLIEIPLHF
CDR3 DNA: TGCAGTGCTAGATTGATTGAAATACCCCTCCACTTT

V gene: TRBV6-5
J gene: TRBJ2-1
clone size: few
CDR3 length: 13
D gene: TRBD1
CDR3 protein: CASTVTGGNEQFF
CDR3 DNA: TGTGCCAGCACTGTGACAGGGGGCAATGAGCAGTTCTTC

V gene: TRBV20-1
J gene: TRBJ2-3
clone size: few
CDR3 length: 17
D gene: TRBD2
CDR3 protein: CSASSLAGGTSTDTQYF
CDR3 DNA: TGCAGTGCTAGCTCCCTAGCGGGGGGGACTAGCACAGATACGCAGTATTTT

V gene: TRBV5-5
J gene: TRBJ1-1
clone size: -
CDR3 length: 13
D gene: TRBD1
CDR3 protein: CASSRQGLTEAFF
CDR3 DNA: TGTGCCAGCAGCCGACAGGGGCTCACTGAAGCTTTCTTT

V gene: TRBV6-5
J gene: TRBJ2-1
clone size: few
CDR3 length: 14
D gene: TRBD2
CDR3 protein: CASSYSSGVNEQFF
CDR3 DNA: TGTGCCAGCAGTTACTCGAGCGGGGTTAATGAGCAGTTCTTC